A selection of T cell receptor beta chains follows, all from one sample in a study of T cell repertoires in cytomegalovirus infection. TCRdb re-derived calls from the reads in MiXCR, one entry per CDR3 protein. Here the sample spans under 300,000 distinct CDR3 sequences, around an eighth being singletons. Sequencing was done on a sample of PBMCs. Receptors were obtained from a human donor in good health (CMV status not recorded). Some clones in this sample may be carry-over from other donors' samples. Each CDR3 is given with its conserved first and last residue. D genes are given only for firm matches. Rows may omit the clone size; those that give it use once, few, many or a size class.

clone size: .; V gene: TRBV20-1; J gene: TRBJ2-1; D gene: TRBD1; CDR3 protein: CSASPGTVSYNEQFF; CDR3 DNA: TGCAGTGCTTCTCCCGGGACAGTATCCTACAATGAGCAGTTCTTC
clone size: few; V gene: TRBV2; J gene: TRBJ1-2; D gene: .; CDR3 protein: CASSDPPSGYTF; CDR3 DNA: TGTGCCAGCAGTGATCCCCCGAGTGGCTACACCTTC
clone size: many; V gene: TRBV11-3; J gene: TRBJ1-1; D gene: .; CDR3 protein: CASSVGPARRTEAFF; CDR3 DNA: TGTGCCAGCAGCGTAGGTCCAGCCCGACGCACTGAAGCTTTCTTT
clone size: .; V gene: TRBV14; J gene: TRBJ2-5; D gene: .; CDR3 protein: CASSQATGLQETQYF; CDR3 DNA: TGTGCCAGCAGCCAAGCAACAGGCCTCCAAGAGACCCAGTACTTC
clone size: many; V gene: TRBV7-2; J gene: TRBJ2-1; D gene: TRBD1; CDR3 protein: CASSDSGGAVDEQFF; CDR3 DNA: TGTGCCAGCAGCGACTCAGGGGGCGCCGTCGATGAGCAGTTCTTC
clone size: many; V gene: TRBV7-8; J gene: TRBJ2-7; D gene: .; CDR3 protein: CASSPLADLSYEQYF; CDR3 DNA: TGTGCCAGCAGCCCCCTTGCGGATCTCTCCTACGAGCAGTACTTC
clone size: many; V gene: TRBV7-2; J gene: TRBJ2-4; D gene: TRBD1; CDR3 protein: CASSQTPGQGELAKNIQYF; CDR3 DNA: TGTGCCAGCAGCCAAACACCGGGACAGGGAGAGCTAGCCAAAAACATTCAGTACTTC
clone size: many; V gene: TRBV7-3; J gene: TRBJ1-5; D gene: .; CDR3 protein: CASSLKPGQPQHF; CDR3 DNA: TGTGCCAGCAGCTTAAAGCCAGGGCAGCCCCAGCATTTT
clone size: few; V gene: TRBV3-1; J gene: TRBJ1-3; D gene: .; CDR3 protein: CASSSTPGNTIYF; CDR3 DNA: TGTGCCAGCAGCTCGACGCCTGGAAACACCATATATTTT
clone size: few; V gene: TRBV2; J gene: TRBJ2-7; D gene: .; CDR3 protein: CASSYDQGGGYEQYF; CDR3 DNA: TGTGCCAGCAGTTATGACCAGGGGGGCGGCTACGAGCAGTACTTC
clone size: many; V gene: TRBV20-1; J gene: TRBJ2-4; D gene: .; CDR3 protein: CSARDQRRAGNIQYF; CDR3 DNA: TGCAGTGCTAGAGATCAACGGCGTGCAGGAAACATTCAGTACTTC
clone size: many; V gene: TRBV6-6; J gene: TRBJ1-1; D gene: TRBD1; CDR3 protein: CASTDLGGEVNTEAFF; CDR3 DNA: TGTGCCAGCACCGACCTAGGGGGCGAGGTAAACACTGAAGCTTTCTTT
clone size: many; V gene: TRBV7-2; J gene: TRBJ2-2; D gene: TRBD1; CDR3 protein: CASSPPTGAKSRGGELFF; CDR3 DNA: TGTGCCAGCAGCCCCCCGACAGGGGCGAAATCTCGGGGCGGGGAGCTGTTTTTT
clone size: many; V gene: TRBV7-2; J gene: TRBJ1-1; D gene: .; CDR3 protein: CASSFGYTEAFF; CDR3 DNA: TGTGCCAGCAGCTTCGGGTACACTGAAGCTTTCTTT
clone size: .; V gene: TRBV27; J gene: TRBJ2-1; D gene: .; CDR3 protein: CASSLSGRANEQFF; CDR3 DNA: TGTGCCAGCAGTTTATCGGGACGGGCGAATGAGCAGTTCTTC
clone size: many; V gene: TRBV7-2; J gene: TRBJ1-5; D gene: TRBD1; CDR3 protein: CASSPRTGSDQPQHF; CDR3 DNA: TGTGCCAGCAGCCCTCGGACAGGGTCCGATCAGCCCCAGCATTTT
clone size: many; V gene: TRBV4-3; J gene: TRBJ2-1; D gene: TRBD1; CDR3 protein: CASSQLEGQGGNEQFF; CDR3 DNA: TGCGCCAGCAGCCAACTAGAGGGACAGGGAGGCAATGAGCAGTTCTTC
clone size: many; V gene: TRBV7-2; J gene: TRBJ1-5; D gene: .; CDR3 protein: CASSSQGGRNNQPQHF; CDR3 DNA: TGTGCCAGCAGCTCGCAGGGAGGGAGAAACAATCAGCCCCAGCATTTT
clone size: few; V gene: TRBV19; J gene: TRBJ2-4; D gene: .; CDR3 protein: CASSRAGAKIDIQYF; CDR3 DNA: TGTGCCAGTAGCCGTGCCGGGGCCAAGATTGACATTCAGTACTTC
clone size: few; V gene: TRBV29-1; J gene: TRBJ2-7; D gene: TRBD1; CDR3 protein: CSVGHGTGIYEQYF; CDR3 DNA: TGCAGCGTTGGGCACGGGACAGGGATTTACGAGCAGTACTTC
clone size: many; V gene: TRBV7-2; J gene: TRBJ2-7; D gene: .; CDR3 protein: CASSSLRGPYEQYF; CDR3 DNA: TGTGCCAGCAGCTCATTGCGGGGACCCTACGAGCAGTACTTC
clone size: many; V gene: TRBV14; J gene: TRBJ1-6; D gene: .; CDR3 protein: CASSREAGNSPLHF; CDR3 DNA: TGTGCCAGCAGCCGAGAGGCTGGCAATTCACCCCTCCACTTT
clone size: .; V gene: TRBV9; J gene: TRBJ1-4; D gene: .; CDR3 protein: CASSALLRGGKLFF; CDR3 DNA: TGTGCCAGCAGCGCCCTTCTACGAGGTGGGAAACTGTTTTTT
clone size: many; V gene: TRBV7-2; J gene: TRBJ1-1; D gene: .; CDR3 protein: CASSRVVGNTEAFF; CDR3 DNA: TGTGCCAGCAGCCGCGTGGTGGGTAACACTGAAGCTTTCTTT
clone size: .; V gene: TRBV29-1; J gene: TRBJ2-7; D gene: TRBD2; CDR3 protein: CSVLLAGVSYEQYF; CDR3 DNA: TGCAGCGTGTTACTAGCGGGTGTCTCCTACGAGCAGTACTTC
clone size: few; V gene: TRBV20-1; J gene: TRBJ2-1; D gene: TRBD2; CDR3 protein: CSAPPPDGTSGGRRQFF; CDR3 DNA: TGCAGTGCCCCACCCCCCGACGGGACTAGCGGGGGTAGGCGACAGTTCTTC
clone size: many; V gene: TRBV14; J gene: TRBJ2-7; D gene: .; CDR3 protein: CASSQDRGAYEQYF; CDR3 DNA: TGTGCCAGCAGCCAAGACAGGGGGGCCTACGAGCAGTACTTC
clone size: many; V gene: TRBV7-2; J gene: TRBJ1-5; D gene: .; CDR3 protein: CASSLAPAQNQPQHF; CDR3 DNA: TGTGCCAGCAGCTTAGCGCCCGCCCAAAATCAGCCCCAGCATTTT
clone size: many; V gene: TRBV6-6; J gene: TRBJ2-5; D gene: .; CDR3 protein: CASSYWTGETQYF; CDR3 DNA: TGTGCCAGCAGTTACTGGACTGGGGAGACCCAGTACTTC
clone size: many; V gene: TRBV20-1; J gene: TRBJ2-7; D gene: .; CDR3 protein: CSAGLTSTKEQYF; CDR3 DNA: TGCAGTGCTGGATTGACTAGTACGAAGGAGCAGTACTTC
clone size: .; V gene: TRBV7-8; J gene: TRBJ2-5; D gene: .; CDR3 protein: CASSAGGGVGETQYF; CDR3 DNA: TGTGCCAGCAGCGCAGGGGGGGGAGTAGGGGAGACCCAGTACTTC
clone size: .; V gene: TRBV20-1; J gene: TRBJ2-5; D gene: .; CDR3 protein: CSARKGFQETQYF; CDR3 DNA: TGCAGTGCTAGAAAGGGCTTCCAAGAGACCCAGTACTTC
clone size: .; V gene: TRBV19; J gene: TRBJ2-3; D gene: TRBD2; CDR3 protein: CASALAGSTDTQYF; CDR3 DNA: TGTGCCAGTGCCTTAGCGGGGTCAACAGATACGCAGTATTTT
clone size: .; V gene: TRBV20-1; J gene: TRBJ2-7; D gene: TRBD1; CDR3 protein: CSATNRGSYEQYF; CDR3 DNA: TGCAGTGCAACCAACAGGGGCTCCTACGAGCAGTACTTC
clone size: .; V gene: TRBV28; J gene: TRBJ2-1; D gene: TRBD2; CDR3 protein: CASSSWTSRTTEQFF; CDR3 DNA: TGTGCCAGCAGTTCATGGACTAGCAGGACAACTGAGCAGTTCTTC
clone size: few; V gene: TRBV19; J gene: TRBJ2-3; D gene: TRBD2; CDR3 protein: CASRGLASGTDTQYF; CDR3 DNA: TGTGCCAGTAGGGGACTAGCGTCTGGCACAGATACGCAGTATTTT
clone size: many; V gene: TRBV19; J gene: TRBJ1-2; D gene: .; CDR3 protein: CASSQSLTNYGYTF; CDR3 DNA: TGTGCCAGTAGTCAGTCGCTAACTAACTATGGCTACACCTTC
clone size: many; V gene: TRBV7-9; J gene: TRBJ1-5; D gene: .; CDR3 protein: CASSRGYSNQPQHF; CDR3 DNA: TGTGCCAGCAGCCGAGGGTACAGTAATCAGCCCCAGCATTTT
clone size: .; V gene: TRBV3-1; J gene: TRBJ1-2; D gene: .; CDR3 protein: CASSQVEANYGYTF; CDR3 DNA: TGTGCCAGCAGCCAAGTAGAAGCTAACTATGGCTACACCTTC
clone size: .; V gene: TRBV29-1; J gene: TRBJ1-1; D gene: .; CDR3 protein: CSTAGTGTEAFF; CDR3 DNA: TGCAGTACGGCAGGGACGGGCACTGAAGCTTTCTTT
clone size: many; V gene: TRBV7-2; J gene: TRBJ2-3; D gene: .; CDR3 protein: CASSPGDPGKNTQYF; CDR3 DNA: TGTGCCAGCAGCCCCGGGGACCCGGGCAAGAATACGCAGTATTTT
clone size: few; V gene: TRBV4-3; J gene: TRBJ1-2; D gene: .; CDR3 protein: CASSQAQGTGQNYGYTF; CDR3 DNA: TGCGCCAGCAGCCAAGCCCAGGGCACAGGGCAAAACTATGGCTACACCTTC
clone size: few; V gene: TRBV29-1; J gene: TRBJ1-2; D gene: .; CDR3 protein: CSVAGDRANYGYTF; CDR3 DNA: TGCAGCGTTGCAGGAGACAGAGCTAACTATGGCTACACCTTC
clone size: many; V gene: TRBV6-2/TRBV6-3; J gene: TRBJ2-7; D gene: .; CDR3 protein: CASSTGWSGGQYF; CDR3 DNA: TGTGCCAGCAGCACCGGATGGAGCGGAGGGCAGTACTTC
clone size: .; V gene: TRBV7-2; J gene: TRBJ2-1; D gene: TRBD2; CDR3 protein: CASSWGGDSTENEQFF; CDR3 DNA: TGTGCCAGCAGCTGGGGGGGGGACTCAACTGAAAATGAGCAGTTCTTC
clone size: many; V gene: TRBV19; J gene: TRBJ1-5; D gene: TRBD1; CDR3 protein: CASSRWTGGNNQPQHF; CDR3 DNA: TGTGCCAGTAGTAGATGGACAGGGGGTAACAATCAGCCCCAGCATTTT
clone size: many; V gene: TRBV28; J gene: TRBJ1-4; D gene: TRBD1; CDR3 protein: CASSFRVVGPGGTFEKLFF; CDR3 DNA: TGTGCCAGCAGTTTTAGGGTAGTGGGACCAGGGGGGACTTTTGAAAAACTGTTTTTT
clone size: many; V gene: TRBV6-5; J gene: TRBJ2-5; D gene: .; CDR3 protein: CASSYSLPQETQYF; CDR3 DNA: TGTGCCAGCAGTTACTCTTTACCACAAGAGACCCAGTACTTC
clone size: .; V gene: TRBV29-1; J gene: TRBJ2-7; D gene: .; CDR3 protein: CSASSSKVYEQYF; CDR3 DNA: TGCAGCGCTTCCTCCTCGAAGGTCTACGAGCAGTACTTC
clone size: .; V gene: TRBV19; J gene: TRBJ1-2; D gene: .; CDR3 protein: CASADRDNYGYTF; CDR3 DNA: TGTGCCAGTGCCGACAGAGATAACTATGGCTACACCTTC
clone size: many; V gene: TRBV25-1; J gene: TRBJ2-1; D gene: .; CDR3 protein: CASSATSSYNEQFF; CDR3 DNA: TGTGCCAGCAGTGCGACTAGCTCCTACAATGAGCAGTTCTTC
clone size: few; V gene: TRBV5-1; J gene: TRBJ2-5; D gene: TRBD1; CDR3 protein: CASSRAGTEETQYF; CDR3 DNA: TGCGCCAGCAGTCGGGCCGGGACAGAAGAGACCCAGTACTTC